Reported below is one TCR beta chain. J was trimmed by 0 bases and V by 5 bases; bases with no gene match: 13. The CDR3 length is 17 residues. CDR1 is SGHVS, CDR2 FNYEAQ, per germline. Assay: immunoSEQ multiplex PCR; the TCRdb copy retains only in-frame clones and omits some. The table lists more than 50,000 clones, more than 75% of them singletons. This specimen belongs to a study of technical replicates of blood from a handful of donors. The gene calls are TRBV7-6 and TRBJ2-7; 7 nucleotides agree with TRBD2. The sequencing input was PBMCs. The sequence was collected from a human donor in good health. Some clones in this sample may be carry-over from other donors' samples. CDR3 protein: CASSQNTGGGYSYEQYF. CDR3 DNA: TGTGCCAGCAGCCAAAATACGGGGGGAGGTTACTCCTACGAGCAGTACTTC.